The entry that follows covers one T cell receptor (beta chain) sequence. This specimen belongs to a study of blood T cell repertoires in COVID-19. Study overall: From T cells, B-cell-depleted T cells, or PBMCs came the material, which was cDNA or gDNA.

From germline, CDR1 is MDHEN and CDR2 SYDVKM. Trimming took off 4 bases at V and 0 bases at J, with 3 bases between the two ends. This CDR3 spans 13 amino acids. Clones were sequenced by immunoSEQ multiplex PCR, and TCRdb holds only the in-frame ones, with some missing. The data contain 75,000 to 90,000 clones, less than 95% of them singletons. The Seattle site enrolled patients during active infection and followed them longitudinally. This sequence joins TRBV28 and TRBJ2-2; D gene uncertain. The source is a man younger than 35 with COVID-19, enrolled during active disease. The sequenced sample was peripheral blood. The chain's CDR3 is CASSWPNTGELFF. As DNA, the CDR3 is TGTGCCAGCAGTTGGCCGAACACCGGGGAGCTGTTTTTT.